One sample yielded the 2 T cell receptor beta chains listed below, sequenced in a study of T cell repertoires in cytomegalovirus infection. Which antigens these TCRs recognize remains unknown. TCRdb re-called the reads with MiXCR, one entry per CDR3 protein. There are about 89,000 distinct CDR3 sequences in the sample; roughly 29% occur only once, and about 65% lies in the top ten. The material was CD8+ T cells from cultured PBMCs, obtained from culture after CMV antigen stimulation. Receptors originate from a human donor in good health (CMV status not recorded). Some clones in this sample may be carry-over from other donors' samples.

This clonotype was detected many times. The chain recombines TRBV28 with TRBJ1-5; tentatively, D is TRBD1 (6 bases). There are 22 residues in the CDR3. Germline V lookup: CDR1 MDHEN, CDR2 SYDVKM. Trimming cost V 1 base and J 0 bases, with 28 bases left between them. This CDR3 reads CASSLYATGQSEDPYSNQPQHF. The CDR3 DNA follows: TGTGCCAGCAGTTTATACGCGACCGGACAGTCGGAGGACCCGTATAGCAATCAGCCCCAGCATTTT. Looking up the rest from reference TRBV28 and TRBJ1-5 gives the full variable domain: DVKVTQSSRYLVKRTGEKVFLECVQDMDHENMFWYRQDPGLGLRLIYFSYDVKMKEKGDIPEGYSVSREKKERFSLILESASTNQTSMYLCASSLYATGQSEDPYSNQPQHFGDGTRLSIL.

The CDR3 reads CASSLKGAYTEAFF. In nucleotides, the CDR3 is TGTGCCAGCAGTTTAAAGGGGGCGTACACTGAAGCTTTCTTT. The chain has TRBV12-3 or TRBV12-4 and TRBJ1-1; 7 bases align to TRBD1. The CDR3 extends over 14 amino acids. V was clipped by 2 bases and J by 3 bases; unmatched bases: 3.